Here is one TCR beta chain with its context. The antigen is unknown. The PCR had 60 Vbeta and 13 Jbeta primers. Sequenced by immunoSEQ multiplex PCR; TCRdb stores in-frame clones only, minus some. The table has 120,000 or so clones, roughly 80% seen once. The data originate from a study of cytomegalovirus exposure and HLA in healthy donors. General study findings and limits: Later examination showed HLA-associated TCR beta chains had greater clonal expansion than equally common others.

The V gene's germline CDR1 is SGHDT and CDR2 YYEEEE. The CDR3 has 14 residues. V was cut by 0 bases and J by 3 bases, with 9 bases left in between. The receptor's source is a woman between 40 and 50 years old in good health and CMV-seronegative. The sample consisted of PBMCs. The gene calls are TRBV5-6 and TRBJ1-2; D is unclear. CDR3 region: CASSLGWADYGYTF. The CDR3 DNA is TGTGCCAGCAGCTTGGGGTGGGCAGACTATGGCTACACCTTC. The variable domain in full, completed from reference TRBV5-6 and TRBJ1-2, reads DAGVTQSPTHLIKTRGQQVTLRCSPKSGHDTVSWYQQALGQGPQFIFQYYEEEERQRGNFPDRFSGHQFPNYSSELNVNALLLGDSALYLCASSLGWADYGYTFGSGTRLTVV.